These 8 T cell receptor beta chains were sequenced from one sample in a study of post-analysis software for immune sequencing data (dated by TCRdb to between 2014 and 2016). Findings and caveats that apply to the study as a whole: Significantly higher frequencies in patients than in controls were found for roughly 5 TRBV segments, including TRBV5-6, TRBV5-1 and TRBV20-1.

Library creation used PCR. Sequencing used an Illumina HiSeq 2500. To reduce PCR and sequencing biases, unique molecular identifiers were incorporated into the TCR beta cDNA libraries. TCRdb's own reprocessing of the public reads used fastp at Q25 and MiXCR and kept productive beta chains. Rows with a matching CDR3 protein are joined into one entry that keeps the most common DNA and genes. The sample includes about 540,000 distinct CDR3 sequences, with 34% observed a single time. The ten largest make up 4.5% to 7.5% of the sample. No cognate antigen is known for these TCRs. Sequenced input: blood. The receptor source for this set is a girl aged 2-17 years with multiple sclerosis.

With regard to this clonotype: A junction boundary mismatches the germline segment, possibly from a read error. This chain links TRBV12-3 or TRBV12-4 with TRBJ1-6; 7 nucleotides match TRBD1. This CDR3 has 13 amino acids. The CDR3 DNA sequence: TGTGCCGGCAGTCCGGGACAGAATTCACCCCTCCACTTT. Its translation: CAGSPGQNSPLHF.

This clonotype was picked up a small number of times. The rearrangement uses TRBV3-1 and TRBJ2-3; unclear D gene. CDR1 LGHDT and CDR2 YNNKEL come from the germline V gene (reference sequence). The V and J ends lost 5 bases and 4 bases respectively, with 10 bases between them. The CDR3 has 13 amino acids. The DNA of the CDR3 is TGTGCCAGCAGCGGGGAAGGATCAGATACGCAGTATTTT. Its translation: CASSGEGSDTQYF.

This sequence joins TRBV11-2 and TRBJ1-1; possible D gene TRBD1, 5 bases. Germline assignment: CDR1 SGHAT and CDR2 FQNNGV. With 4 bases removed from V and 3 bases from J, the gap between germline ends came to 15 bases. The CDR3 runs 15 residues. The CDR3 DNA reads TGTGCCAGCAGCTCCTACCCGGGGCATTACACTGAAGCTTTCTTT. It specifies CASSSYPGHYTEAFF.

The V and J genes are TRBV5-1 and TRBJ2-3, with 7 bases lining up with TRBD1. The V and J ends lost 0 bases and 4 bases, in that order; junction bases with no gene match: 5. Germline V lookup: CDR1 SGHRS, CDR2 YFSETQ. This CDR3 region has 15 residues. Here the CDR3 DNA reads TGCGCCAGCAGCTTGGCCGGGACAGTAGCAGATACGCAGTATTTT. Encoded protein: CASSLAGTVADTQYF.

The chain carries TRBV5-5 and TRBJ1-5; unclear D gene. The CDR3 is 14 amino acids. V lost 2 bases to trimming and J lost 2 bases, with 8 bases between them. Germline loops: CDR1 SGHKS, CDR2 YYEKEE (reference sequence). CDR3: CASSLSAGNQPQHF. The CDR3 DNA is TGTGCCAGCAGCTTATCGGCAGGCAATCAGCCCCAGCATTTT.

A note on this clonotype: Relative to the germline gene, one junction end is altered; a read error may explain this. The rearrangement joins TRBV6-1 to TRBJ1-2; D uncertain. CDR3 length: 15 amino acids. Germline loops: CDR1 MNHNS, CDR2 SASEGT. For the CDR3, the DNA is TGTGTCAGCAGTGTTCTCCGCGAGGCAGCATATGGCTACACCTTC. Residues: CVSSVLREAAYGYTF.

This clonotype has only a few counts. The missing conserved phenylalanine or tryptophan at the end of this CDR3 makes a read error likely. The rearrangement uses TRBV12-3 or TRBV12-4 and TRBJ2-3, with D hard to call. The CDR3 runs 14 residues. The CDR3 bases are TGTGCCAGCAGTCCCACAGTTACCGCAGATGCGCAGTATTCC. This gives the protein CASSPTVTADAQYS.

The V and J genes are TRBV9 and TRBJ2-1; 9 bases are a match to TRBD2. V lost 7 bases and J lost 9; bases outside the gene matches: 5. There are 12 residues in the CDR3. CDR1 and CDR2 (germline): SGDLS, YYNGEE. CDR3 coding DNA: TGTGCCAGCGGCGGGGGGGCCGGTGAGCAGTTCTTC. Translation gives CASGGGAGEQFF.